Below, 8 T cell receptor beta chains from the same sample are listed, as sequenced in a study of human thymus T cells. The protocol was immunoSEQ multiplex PCR, while the TCRdb copy is restricted to in-frame clones and leaves out a portion. The sample lists around 130,000 clones; about 93% were seen once. Resections that were taken during corrective heart surgery supplied the thymus tissue. The sample was thymus tissue. Receptors originate from a boy in the first two years of life with a congenital heart defect but otherwise immunologically healthy.

This sequence joins TRBV5-1 and TRBJ1-1; D gene unclear. Germline V lookup: CDR1 SGHRS, CDR2 YFSETQ. The CDR3 consists of 14 residues. V lost 0 bases and J lost 1, with 7 bases in between. CDR3 nucleotides: TGCGCCAGCAGCTTGGCCGGGGAGAACACTGAAGCTTTCTTT. It specifies CASSLAGENTEAFF.

The chain recombines TRBV27 with TRBJ1-6; D is unclear. The CDR3 extends over 16 amino acids. Germline CDR1 and CDR2: MNHEY and SMNVEV (reference sequence). V dropped 4 bases and J dropped 0 bases, with 10 bases sitting between them. As DNA, the CDR3 is TGTGCCAGCAGTTCGACCCGGAGCTCCTATAATTCACCCCTCCACTTT. It encodes CASSSTRSSYNSPLHF.

This clone appeared a single time. The chain combines TRBV30 with TRBJ1-4; D not resolved. From germline, CDR1 is GTSNPN and CDR2 SVGIG (reference sequence). CDR3 length: 13 amino acids. Trimming removed 2 bases at V and 0 bases at J, with 4 bases between. The CDR3 protein is CAWSLATNEKLFF. The CDR3 DNA is TGTGCCTGGAGTCTGGCAACTAATGAAAAACTGTTTTTT.

V is TRBV5-6 and J is TRBJ2-7; D might be TRBD2 (7 bases). Germline values: CDR1 SGHDT, CDR2 YYEEEE. V shed 5 bases and J shed 2 bases, with 14 bases lying between them. There are 14 residues in the CDR3. CDR3 in DNA: TGTGCCAGCAGGACGGGGCGGGGGCCCTACGAGCAGTACTTC. This codes for CASRTGRGPYEQYF.

The chain employs TRBV28 and TRBJ1-6, with 11 bases fitting TRBD1. The V gene end was trimmed by 4 bases and the J gene end by 5 bases; junction bases not matched to a gene: 4. Germline CDR1 MDHEN, CDR2 SYDVKM. The CDR3 has 16 residues. The CDR3: CASSSGQGADNSPLHF. CDR3 nucleotide sequence: TGTGCCAGCAGTTCCGGACAGGGGGCAGATAATTCACCCCTCCACTTT.

This CDR3 reads CASSGNPGTYEQYF. DNA for the CDR3: TGCGCCAGCAGCGGAAACCCCGGGACTTACGAGCAGTACTTC. J is TRBJ2-7 and V is TRBV5-1; perhaps TRBD2 as D (6 bases). Trimming took 4 bases from V and 4 from J, leaving 15 bases between them. The germline V gene encodes CDR1 SGHRS and CDR2 YFSETQ. The CDR3 has 14 amino acids.

The chain is built from TRBV21-1 and TRBJ2-5; the table's D call, TRBD2, has no DNA check behind it. TRBV21-1 is tagged as a pseudogene. The CDR3 runs 14 residues. The CDR3 loop is CASSKEESLGTQYF. The CDR3 DNA reads as TGTGCCAGCAGCAAAGAAGAGTCGCTTGGGACCCAGTACTTC.

This rearrangement joins TRBV5-1 to TRBJ2-2; no definite D call. Trimming stripped 6 bases from V and 8 bases from J, with 11 bases between. Per the germline V gene, CDR1 is SGHRS and CDR2 is YFSETQ. This CDR3 has 12 residues. The CDR3 protein is CASTSRTGELFF. In DNA, the CDR3 is TGCGCCAGCACATCCAGGACGGGGGAGCTGTTTTTT.